This T cell receptor (beta chain) was observed in a study of blood T cell repertoires in COVID-19. Background on the study: Italy, Spain and the United States were the sources of the convalescent and acute COVID-19 samples. The analysed material was cDNA or gDNA that came from T cells, B-cell-depleted T cells, or PBMCs.

Using immunoSEQ multiplex PCR, the repertoire was profiled, and TCRdb retains in-frame clones only, with some absent. The sample comprises about 200,000 clones, roughly 80% of which are singletons, and 8.5% to 12% rests with the top ten. The CDR3 has 15 residues. Germline trimming cut 1 base from V and 9 bases from J; bases unmatched to any gene: 9. Germline V gene sequence: CDR1 SGHTA, CDR2 FQGNSA. The chain links TRBV7-2 to TRBJ1-2; TRBD1 aligns across 9 bases. The sequenced material came from peripheral blood. The clonotype originates from a woman of 80 years or more with acute or convalescent COVID-19. DNA for the CDR3: TGTGCCAGCAGCTTAGATGGGACAGGGAGCTGGAGCTACACCTTC. Translated: CASSLDGTGSWSYTF.